This TCR beta chain was identified in a study of shared clonotypes between healthy human individuals. Germline V gene lookup returns CDR1 KGHSH and CDR2 LQKENI. V was clipped by 8 bases and J by 3 bases, with 10 bases between them. CDR3 length: 12 residues. TCRdb's table, derived via immunoSEQ multiplex PCR, lists solely in-frame clones and lacks some. The sample has roughly 2.2 million clones; around 93% are singletons. This clonotype was obtained from a man aged 18 to 29 in good health. Some clones in this sample may be carry-over from other donors' samples. V usage is TRBV18 and J usage is TRBJ1-1; D gene uncertain. Input material: naive CD4+ T cells from PBMCs. Subset given: CD45RA+ positively selected. The CDR3 DNA is TGTGCCAGCGCGCCACGGGACACTGAAGCTTTCTTT. Protein sequence: CASAPRDTEAFF.